The present T cell receptor beta chain was sequenced within a study of shared clonotypes between healthy human individuals. Original handling: Junction-only immunoSEQ sequences carried no quality scores, so filtering differed. Repertoires were generated with immunoSEQ multiplex PCR, while TCRdb's copy carries only in-frame clones and drops some. V and J calls and clone size follow that table, whereas D and trimming were derived from the DNA. The sample holds more than 2,000,000 clones, just over 90% seen once. The CDR3 length is 16 residues. V gave up 0 bases and J gave up 1 base; unmatched junction bases: 5. The germline V gene encodes CDR1 MNHNY and CDR2 SVGAGI (reference sequence).

The receptor was isolated from a man between 18 and 29 years old in good health. This chain connects TRBV6-6 to TRBJ2-5; TRBD2 agrees at 7 bases. Sequences were obtained from naive CD4+ T cells sorted from blood. As for subset: CD45RA+ positively selected. The CDR3 DNA sequence: TGTGCCAGCAGTTACTCGACTCTAGCGGCCCAAGAGACCCAGTACTTC. Protein: CASSYSTLAAQETQYF.